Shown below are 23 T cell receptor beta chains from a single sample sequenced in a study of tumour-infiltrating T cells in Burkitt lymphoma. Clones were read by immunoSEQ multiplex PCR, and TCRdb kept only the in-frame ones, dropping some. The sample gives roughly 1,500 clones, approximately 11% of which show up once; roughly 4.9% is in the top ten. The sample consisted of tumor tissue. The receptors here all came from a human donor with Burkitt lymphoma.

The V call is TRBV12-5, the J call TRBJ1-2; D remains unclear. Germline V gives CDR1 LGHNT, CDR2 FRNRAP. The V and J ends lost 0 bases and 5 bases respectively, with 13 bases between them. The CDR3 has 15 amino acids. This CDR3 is CASGLVPEGGYGYTF. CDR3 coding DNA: TGTGCTAGTGGTTTGGTACCGGAGGGTGGGTATGGCTACACCTTC.

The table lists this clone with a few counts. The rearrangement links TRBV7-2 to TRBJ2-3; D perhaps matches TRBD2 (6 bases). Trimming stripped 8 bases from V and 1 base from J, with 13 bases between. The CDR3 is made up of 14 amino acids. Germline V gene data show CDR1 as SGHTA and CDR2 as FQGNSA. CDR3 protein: CASCIAVGTDTQYF. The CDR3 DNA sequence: TGTGCCAGCTGCATAGCGGTCGGCACAGATACGCAGTATTTT.

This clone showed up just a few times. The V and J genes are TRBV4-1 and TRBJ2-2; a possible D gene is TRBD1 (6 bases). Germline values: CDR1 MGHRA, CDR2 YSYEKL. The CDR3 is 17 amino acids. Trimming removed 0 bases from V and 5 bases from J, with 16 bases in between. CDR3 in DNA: TGCGCCAGCAGCCAAGATCGCCAGGGGTTTGGGACCGGGGAGCTGTTTTTT. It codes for CASSQDRQGFGTGELFF.

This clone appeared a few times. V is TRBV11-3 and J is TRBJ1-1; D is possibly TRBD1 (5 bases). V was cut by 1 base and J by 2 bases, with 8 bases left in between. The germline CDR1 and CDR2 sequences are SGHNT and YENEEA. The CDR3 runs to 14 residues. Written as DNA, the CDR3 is TGTGCCAGCAGCTTAGGGGGCGGCAACACTGAAGCTTTCTTT. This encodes CASSLGGGNTEAFF.

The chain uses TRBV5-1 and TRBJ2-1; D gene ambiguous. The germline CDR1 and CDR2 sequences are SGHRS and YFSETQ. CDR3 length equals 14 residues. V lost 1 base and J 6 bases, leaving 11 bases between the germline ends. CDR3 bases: TGCGCCAGCAGCTTGTCGAGTAGCTTCAATGAGCAGTTCTTC. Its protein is CASSLSSSFNEQFF.

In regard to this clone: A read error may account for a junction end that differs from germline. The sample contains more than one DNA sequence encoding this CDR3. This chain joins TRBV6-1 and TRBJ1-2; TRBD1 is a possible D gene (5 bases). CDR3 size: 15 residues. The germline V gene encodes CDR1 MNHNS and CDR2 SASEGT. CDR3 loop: CASSEARWGWVGYTF. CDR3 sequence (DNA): TGTGCCAGCAGTGAAGCCAGGTGGGGGTGGGTGGGCTATACCTTC.

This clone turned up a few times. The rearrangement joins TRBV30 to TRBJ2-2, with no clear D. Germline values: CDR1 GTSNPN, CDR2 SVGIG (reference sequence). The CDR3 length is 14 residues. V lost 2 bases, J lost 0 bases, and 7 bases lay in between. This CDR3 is CAWSPDSNTGELFF. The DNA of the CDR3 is TGTGCCTGGAGTCCAGACTCGAACACCGGGGAGCTGTTTTTT.

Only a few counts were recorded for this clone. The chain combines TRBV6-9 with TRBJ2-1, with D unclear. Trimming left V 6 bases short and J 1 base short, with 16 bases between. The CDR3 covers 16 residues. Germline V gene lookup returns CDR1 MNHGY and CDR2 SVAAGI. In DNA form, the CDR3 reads TGTGCCAGCAGCCCCCCATTAAAAACTTCCTACAATGAGCAGTTCTTC. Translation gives CASSPPLKTSYNEQFF.

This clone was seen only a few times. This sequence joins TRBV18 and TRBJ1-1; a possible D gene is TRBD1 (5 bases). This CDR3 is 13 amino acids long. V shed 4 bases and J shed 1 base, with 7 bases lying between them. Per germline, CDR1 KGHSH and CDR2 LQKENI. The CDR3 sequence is CASSLGENTEAFF. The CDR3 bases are TGTGCCAGCTCACTGGGGGAGAACACTGAAGCTTTCTTT.

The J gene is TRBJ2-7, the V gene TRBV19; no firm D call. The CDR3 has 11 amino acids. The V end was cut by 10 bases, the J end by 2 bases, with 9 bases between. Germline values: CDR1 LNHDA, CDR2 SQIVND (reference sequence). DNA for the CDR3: TGTGCCACCGTATGGGCCTACGAGCAGTACTTC. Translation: CATVWAYEQYF. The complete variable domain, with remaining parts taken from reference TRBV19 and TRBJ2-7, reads DGGITQSPKYLFRKEGQNVTLSCEQNLNHDAMYWYRQDPGQGLRLIYYSQIVNDFQKGDIAEGYSVSREKKESFPLTVTSAQKNPTAFYLCATVWAYEQYFGPGTRLTVT.

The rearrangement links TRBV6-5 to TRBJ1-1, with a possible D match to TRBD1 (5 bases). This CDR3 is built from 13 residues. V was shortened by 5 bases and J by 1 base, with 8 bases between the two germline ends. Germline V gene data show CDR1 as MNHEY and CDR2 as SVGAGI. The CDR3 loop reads CASSPGGNTEAFF. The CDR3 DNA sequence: TGTGCCAGCAGTCCCGGGGGGAACACTGAAGCTTTCTTT.

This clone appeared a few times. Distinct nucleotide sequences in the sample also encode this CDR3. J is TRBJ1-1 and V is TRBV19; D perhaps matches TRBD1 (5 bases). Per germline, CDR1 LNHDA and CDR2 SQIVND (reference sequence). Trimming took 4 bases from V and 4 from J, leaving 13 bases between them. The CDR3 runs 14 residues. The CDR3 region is CASSSRVGGTEAFF. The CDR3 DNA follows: TGTGCCAGTAGTAGCAGGGTCGGGGGCACTGAAGCTTTCTTT.

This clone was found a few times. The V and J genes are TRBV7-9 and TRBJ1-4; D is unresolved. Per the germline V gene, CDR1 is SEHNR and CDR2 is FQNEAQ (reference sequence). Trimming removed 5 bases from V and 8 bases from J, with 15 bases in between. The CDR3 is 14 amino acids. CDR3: CASSRGLIEEKLFF. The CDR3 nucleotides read TGTGCCAGCAGCCGGGGTCTTATCGAGGAAAAACTGTTTTTT.

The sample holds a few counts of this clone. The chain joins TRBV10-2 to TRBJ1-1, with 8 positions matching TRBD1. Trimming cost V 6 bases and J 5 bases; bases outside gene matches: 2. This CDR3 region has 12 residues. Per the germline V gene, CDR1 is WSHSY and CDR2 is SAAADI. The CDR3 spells CASRDRVTEAFF. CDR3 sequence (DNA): TGCGCCAGCAGGGACAGGGTAACTGAAGCTTTCTTT.

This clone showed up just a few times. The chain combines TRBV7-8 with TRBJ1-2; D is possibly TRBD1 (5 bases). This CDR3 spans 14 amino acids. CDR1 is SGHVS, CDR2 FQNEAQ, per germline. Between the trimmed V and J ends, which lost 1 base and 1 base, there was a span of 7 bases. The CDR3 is CASSLGGVNYGYTF. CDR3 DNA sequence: TGTGCCAGCAGCTTAGGAGGGGTTAACTATGGCTACACCTTC.

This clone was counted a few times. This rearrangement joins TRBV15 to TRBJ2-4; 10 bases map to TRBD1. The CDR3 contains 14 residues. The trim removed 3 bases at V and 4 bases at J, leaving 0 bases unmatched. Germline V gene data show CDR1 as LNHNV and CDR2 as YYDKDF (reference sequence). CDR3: CATSRDRGKNIQYF. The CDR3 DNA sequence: TGTGCCACCAGCAGGGACAGGGGGAAAAACATTCAGTACTTC.

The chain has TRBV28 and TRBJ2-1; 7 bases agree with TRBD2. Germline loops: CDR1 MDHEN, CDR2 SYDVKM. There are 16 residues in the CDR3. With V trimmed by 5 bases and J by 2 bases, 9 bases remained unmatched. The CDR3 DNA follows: TGTGCCAGCAGTACCCGGGGAGGGCGTGCCTACAATGAGCAGTTCTTC. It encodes CASSTRGGRAYNEQFF.

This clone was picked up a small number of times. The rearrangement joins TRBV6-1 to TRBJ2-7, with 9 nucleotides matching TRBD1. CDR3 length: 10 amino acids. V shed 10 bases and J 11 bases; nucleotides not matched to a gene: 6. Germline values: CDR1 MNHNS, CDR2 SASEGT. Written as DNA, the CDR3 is TGTGCCACTGGGACAGGGTATGAGTACTTC. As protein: CATGTGYEYF.

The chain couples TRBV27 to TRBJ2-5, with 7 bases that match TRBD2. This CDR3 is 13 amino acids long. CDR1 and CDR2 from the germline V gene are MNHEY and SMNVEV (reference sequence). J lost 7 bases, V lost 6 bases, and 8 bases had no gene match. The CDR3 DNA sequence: TGTGCCAGCAGCCATAGCGGGCAGGGGACCCAGTACTTC. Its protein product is CASSHSGQGTQYF.

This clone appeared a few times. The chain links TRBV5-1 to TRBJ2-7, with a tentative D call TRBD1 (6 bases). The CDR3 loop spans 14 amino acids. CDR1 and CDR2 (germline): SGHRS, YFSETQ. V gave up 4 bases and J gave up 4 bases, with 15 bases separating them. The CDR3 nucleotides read TGCGCCAGCAGCCCTGACTGGGGGACATACGAGCAGTACTTC. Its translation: CASSPDWGTYEQYF.

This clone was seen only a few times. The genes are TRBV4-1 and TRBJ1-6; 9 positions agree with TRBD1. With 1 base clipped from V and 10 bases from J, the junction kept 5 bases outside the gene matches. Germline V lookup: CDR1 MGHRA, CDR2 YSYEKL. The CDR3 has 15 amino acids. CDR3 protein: CASSQGDRGGSPLHF. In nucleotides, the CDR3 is TGCGCCAGCAGCCAAGGAGACAGGGGGGGGTCACCCCTCCACTTT.

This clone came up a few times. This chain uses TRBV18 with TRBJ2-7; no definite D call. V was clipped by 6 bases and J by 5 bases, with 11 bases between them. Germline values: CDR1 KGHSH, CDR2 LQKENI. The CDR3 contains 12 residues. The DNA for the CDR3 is TGTGCCAGCTCCGCTCAACCCCACGAGCAGTACTTC. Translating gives CASSAQPHEQYF.

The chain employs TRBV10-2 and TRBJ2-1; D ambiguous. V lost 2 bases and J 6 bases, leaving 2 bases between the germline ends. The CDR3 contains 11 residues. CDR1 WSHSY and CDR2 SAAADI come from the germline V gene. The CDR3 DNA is TGCGCCAGCAGTGAGAGCAATGAGCAGTTCTTC. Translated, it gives CASSESNEQFF.